The entry below gives a single TCR beta chain sequence along with its context. Only a few counts were recorded for this clone. Its antigen remains unidentified. Per-base quality was not reported, and no clone a single base away is much larger than it. Library method: the immunoSEQ multiplex PCR assay. Some 100,000 TCR templates per sample were assayed by the deep sequencing platform. Genomic DNA extracted from sorted T cells was used for TCRbeta CDR3 sequencing. As for the original processing: Clonal analysis of TCRbeta CDR3 data was done in the R programming language. Comparing unstimulated samples against CFSE-low samples taken after the reaction was how alloreactive CD4+ and CD8+ clones were defined. Alloreactive CD4+ clones were assigned to regulatory or non-regulatory origin by matching sequences to sorted unstimulated Treg and non-Treg repertoires. Here the immuneACCESS table is served through TCRdb, limited to in-frame sequences with V and J called. Missing clones are a known gap in these copies; in checked studies unresolved V genes cover under half, and the rest lacks a known reason. V and J calls and clone size come straight from that table; D and trimming were deduced from the DNA. Counted in this sample were approximately 70,000 clones; under 95% of them appeared once. The ten largest account for approximately 28% of the sample.

Sorted unstimulated T cells, along with proliferating T cells recovered from mixed lymphocyte reactions, underwent TCRbeta CDR3 sequencing. Fresh whole blood from ten HLA-typed healthy donors was used as the source from which PBMCs were isolated. The data stem from a study of siplizumab effects on memory and regulatory T cells (dated by TCRdb to between 2017 and 2020). Some background on the complete study: The study examined how the anti-CD2 antibody siplizumab affects alloreactive T-cell subsets in allogeneic mixed lymphocyte reactions built from human PBMCs. What the study reported, not specific to this receptor: Sequences below about 10^-5 frequency were poorly captured, so only a minor fraction of alloreactive clones could be mapped to unstimulated subsets. Greater diversity appeared to be present in unstimulated naive T cells than in memory T cells, and a substantial contribution to the alloresponse seemed to be made by naive cells. Siplizumab significantly lowered the cumulative frequency of alloreactive sequences that could be traced to unstimulated CD4+ memory T cells. Whether proliferating Tregs from siplizumab cultures actually had suppressive function was not functionally confirmed. Roughly 80-97% of proliferating CD4+ or CD8+ clones could not be assigned a naive or memory phenotype. Among mappable alloreactive CD4+ clones, the Treg-derived fraction averaged about 75% with siplizumab versus about 27% in control reactions.

At the junction V is shortened by 0 bases and J by 5 bases, with 5 bases in between. CDR1 MNHEY and CDR2 SVGAGI were looked up in the germline V gene. Reading from cysteine to phenylalanine, the CDR3 counts 13 amino acids. Of the read, only the CDR3 DNA is kept; its 39 bases are in frame from base 1. The receptor was derived from a human donor in good health. The sequenced material came from CD8+ T cells sorted from blood. The sequence joins TRBV6-5 to TRBJ1-5, with the D segment identity uncertain. Read as DNA, the sequence is TGTGCCAGCAGTTACTCAGGGCATCAGCCCCAGCATTTT. Translated, it gives CASSYSGHQPQHF.